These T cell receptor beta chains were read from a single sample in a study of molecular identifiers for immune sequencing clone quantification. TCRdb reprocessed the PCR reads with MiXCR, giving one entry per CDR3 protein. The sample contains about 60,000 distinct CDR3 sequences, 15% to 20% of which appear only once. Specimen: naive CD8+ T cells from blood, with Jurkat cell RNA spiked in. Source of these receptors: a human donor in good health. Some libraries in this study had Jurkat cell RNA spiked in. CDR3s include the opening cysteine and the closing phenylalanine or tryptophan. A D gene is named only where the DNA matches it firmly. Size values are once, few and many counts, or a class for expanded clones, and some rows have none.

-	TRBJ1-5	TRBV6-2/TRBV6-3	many	CASSYSSNQPQHF	TGTGCCAGCAGTTATTCTAGCAATCAGCCCCAGCATTTT
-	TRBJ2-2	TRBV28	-	CATSEVGWWELFF	TGTGCCACTTCGGAAGTAGGTTGGTGGGAGCTGTTTTTT
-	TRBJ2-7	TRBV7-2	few	CASSAARYDYEQYF	TGTGCCAGCAGCGCCGCTAGATATGACTACGAGCAGTACTTC
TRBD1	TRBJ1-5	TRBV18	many	CASSPGSGTGDFLNQPQHF	TGTGCCAGCTCACCGGGTTCCGGGACAGGCGACTTTCTGAATCAGCCCCAGCATTTT
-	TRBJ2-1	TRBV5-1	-	CASSLDSRNEPFF	TGCGCCAGCAGCCTGGATAGCCGGAATGAGCCGTTCTTT
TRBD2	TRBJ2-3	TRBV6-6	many	CASSTSGRKDTQYF	TGTGCCAGCAGTACTAGCGGGAGAAAGGATACGCAGTATTTT
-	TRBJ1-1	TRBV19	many	CASSIPGGLGTEAFF	TGTGCCAGTAGTATACCCGGGGGGCTGGGGACTGAAGCTTTCTTT
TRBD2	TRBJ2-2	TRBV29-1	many	CSALGTSGGGELFF	TGCAGCGCCCTAGGCACTAGCGGAGGCGGGGAGCTGTTTTTT
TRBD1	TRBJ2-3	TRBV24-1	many	CATSDRPGQGWSDTQYF	TGTGCCACCAGTGATCGTCCGGGACAGGGGTGGTCAGATACGCAGTATTTT
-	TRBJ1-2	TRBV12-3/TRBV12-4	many	CASSHNSGAGYTF	TGTGCCAGCAGCCACAACTCAGGGGCTGGCTACACCTTC
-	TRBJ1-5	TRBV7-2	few	CASSLARGNQPQHF	TGTGCCAGCAGCTTAGCCAGGGGAAATCAGCCCCAGCATTTT
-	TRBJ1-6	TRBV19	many	CASSMDARYIISPLHF	TGTGCCAGTAGTATGGACGCCCGGTACATAATCTCACCCCTCCACTTT
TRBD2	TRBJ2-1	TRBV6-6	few	CASSSGRLADYNEQFF	TGTGCCAGCAGTTCTGGAAGACTAGCGGACTACAATGAGCAGTTCTTC
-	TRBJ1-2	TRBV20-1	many	CSARDLTGNYGYTF	TGCAGTGCTAGAGACTTAACAGGGAACTATGGCTACACCTTC
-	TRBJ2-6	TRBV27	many	CASSTGLSGANVLTF	TGTGCCAGCAGTACAGGACTCTCTGGGGCCAACGTCCTGACTTTC
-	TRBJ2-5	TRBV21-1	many	CASSKSAGEGSLETQYF	TGTGCCAGCAGCAAATCGGCGGGAGAGGGTTCGTTGGAGACCCAGTACTTC
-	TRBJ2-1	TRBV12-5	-	CASGPEGGRNEQFF	TGTGCTAGTGGCCCGGAGGGGGGGCGAAATGAGCAGTTCTTC
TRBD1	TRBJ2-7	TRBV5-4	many	CASSPRDRSKGDEQYF	TGTGCCAGCAGCCCCCGGGACAGGAGTAAGGGGGACGAGCAGTACTTC
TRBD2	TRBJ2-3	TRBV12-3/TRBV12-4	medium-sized	CASSPRLAGVPTDTQYF	TGTGCCAGCAGTCCCAGACTAGCGGGAGTCCCCACAGATACGCAGTATTTT
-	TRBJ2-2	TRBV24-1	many	CATSDPEAGDVNTGELFF	TGTGCCACCAGTGATCCGGAGGCAGGGGATGTGAACACCGGGGAGCTGTTTTTT
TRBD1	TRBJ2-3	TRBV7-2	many	CASSLSTGVTDTQYF	TGTGCCAGCAGCTTAAGTACAGGGGTCACAGATACGCAGTATTTT
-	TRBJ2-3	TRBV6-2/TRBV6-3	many	CASRPGYGDTQYF	TGTGCCAGCAGGCCAGGGTATGGAGATACGCAGTATTTT
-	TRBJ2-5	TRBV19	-	CVSSPLGAATQETQYF	TGTGTCAGTAGTCCGTTGGGAGCAGCCACTCAAGAGACCCAGTACTTC
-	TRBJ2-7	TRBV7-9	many	CASSSPGVRPDEQYF	TGTGCCAGCAGCTCCCCGGGGGTCCGTCCGGACGAGCAGTACTTC
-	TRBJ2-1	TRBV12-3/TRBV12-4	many	CASTSEGLYNEQFF	TGTGCCAGCACCTCAGAGGGACTCTACAATGAGCAGTTCTTC
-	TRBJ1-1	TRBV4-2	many	CASSPAGGNTEAFF	TGTGCCAGCAGCCCCGCGGGAGGGAACACTGAAGCTTTCTTT
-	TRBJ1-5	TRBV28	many	CASWGGGNQPQHF	TGTGCCAGCTGGGGAGGGGGCAATCAGCCCCAGCATTTT
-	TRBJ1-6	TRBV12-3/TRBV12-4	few	CASSFGYNSPLHF	TGTGCCAGCAGTTTCGGGTATAATTCACCCCTCCACTTT
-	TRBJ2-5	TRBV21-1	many	CASSKGPPGQVLYQETQYF	TGTGCCAGCAGCAAAGGGCCTCCGGGGCAGGTCCTATACCAAGAGACCCAGTACTTC
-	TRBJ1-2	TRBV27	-	CASGFSQNCGYTF	TGTGCCAGCGGTTTTTCGCAGAACTGTGGCTACACCTTC